Presented here are 11 T cell receptor beta chains from one specimen sequenced in a study of metastatic and nonmetastatic thyroid tumors. TCRdb recomputed clones from the PCR reads via MiXCR. The sample shows about 28,000 clones, around 15% of them seen only once. No treatment of any kind had been given to any patient before thyroid surgery. Sequenced material: blood. These receptors originate from a female donor with papillary thyroid cancer or a benign thyroid nodule (not recorded which). Some clones in this sample may be carry-over from other donors' samples.

The sample holds many counts of this clone. The identical CDR3 is also encoded by other nucleotide sequences in the sample. The CDR3 loop is CSARALLGGGFPYEQYF. CDR3 DNA sequence: TGCAGTGCTAGAGCCCTCCTTGGCGGGGGATTTCCCTACGAGCAGTACTTC. The chain couples TRBV20-1 to TRBJ2-7, with 7 bases identical to TRBD2. The CDR3 is 17 amino acids. V was clipped by 1 base and J by 2 bases; unmatched bases: 14. The germline V gene has CDR1 DFQATT and CDR2 SNEGSKA (reference sequence).

The rearrangement joins TRBV19 to TRBJ1-5, with no clear D. The CDR3 consists of 15 residues. Deletions cut 2 bases from V and 1 base from J, with 9 bases between. Germline CDR1 is LNHDA and CDR2 is SQIVND (reference sequence). CDR3 DNA: TGTGCCAGTAGTATAAGGAGACTGAGCAATCAGCCCCAGCATTTT. This translates into CASSIRRLSNQPQHF.

This clone was detected only a few times. The V gene is TRBV5-1, the J gene TRBJ2-5; a weak D match, TRBD1 (7 bases). Trimming pared 0 bases from V and 2 bases from J, leaving 17 bases between. The CDR3 consists of 17 residues. Germline CDR1 SGHRS, CDR2 YFSETQ. CDR3 residues: CASSLVQGRGEQETQYF. Here the CDR3 DNA reads TGCGCCAGCAGCTTGGTCCAGGGCAGGGGGGAACAAGAGACCCAGTACTTC. The variable domain in full, with the rest retrieved from reference TRBV5-1 and TRBJ2-5, is KAGVTQTPRYLIKTRGQQVTLSCSPISGHRSVSWYQQTPGQGLQFLFEYFSETQRNKGNFPGRFSGRQFSNSRSEMNVSTLELGDSALYLCASSLVQGRGEQETQYFGPGTRLLVL.

Many counts were recorded for this clone. The rearrangement links TRBV5-1 to TRBJ2-5; perhaps TRBD1 as D (6 bases). Germline loops: CDR1 SGHRS, CDR2 YFSETQ. The CDR3 sequence is 14 residues long. Trimming cost V 0 bases and J 5 bases, with 11 bases left between them. The CDR3 region has the DNA TGCGCCAGCAGCTTGGCATACACAGGGGAGACCCAGTACTTC. Protein: CASSLAYTGETQYF.

This clone was seen a few times. The CDR3 loop is CASSFSPPSPLHF. In nucleotides, the CDR3 is TGTGCCAGCAGCTTCAGCCCTCCTTCACCCCTCCACTTT. The chain carries TRBV7-9 and TRBJ1-6; D remains ambiguous. In germline, CDR1 is SEHNR, CDR2 FQNEAQ (reference sequence). The CDR3 has 13 residues. V was cut by 3 bases and J by 9 bases, with 9 bases left in between. Together with reference TRBV7-9 and TRBJ1-6, the CDR3 gives the full variable domain: DTGVSQNPRHKITKRGQNVTFRCDPISEHNRLYWYRQTLGQGPEFLTYFQNEAQLEKSRLLSDRFSAERPKGSFSTLEIQRTEQGDSAMYLCASSFSPPSPLHFGNGTRLTVT.

This clone was counted ten times or more. V gene TRBV19 combines with J gene TRBJ1-1; TRBD1 agrees at 9 bases. The CDR3 runs 15 residues. Germline lookup yields CDR1 LNHDA and CDR2 SQIVND (reference sequence). Germline trimming cut 2 bases from V and 3 bases from J; bases unmatched to any gene: 4. The CDR3 DNA follows: TGTGCCAGTAGTATAAACAGGGGGCTGGACACTGAAGCTTTCTTT. It yields the protein CASSINRGLDTEAFF.

This clone was found many times. CDR3 nucleotides: TGCGCCAGCAGCCGAGTTCTTCTTTCAACTAATGAAAAACTGTTTTTT. Protein sequence: CASSRVLLSTNEKLFF. This chain joins TRBV4-1 and TRBJ1-4; D unclear. V was shortened by 4 bases and J by 0 bases, with 12 bases between the two germline ends. This CDR3 is 16 amino acids long. CDR1 is MGHRA and CDR2 is YSYEKL in the germline V gene.

This chain uses TRBV7-3 with TRBJ2-1; unclear D gene. Germline V gives CDR1 SGHTA, CDR2 FQGTGA. The CDR3 covers 14 residues. The V and J ends lost 4 bases and 5 bases respectively, with 12 bases between them. The CDR3 nucleotides are TGTGCCAGCAGCTCCGAACTGGCAAACAATGAGCAGTTCTTC. This sequence encodes CASSSELANNEQFF.

This clone is judged medium-sized. This sequence joins TRBV6-1 and TRBJ1-6; 8 bases are a match to TRBD1. The CDR3 has 13 residues. CDR1 is MNHNS and CDR2 is SASEGT in the germline V gene. V dropped 6 bases and J dropped 10; count of bases not matched to a gene: 5. CDR3 residues: CASSEDRVSPLHF. The CDR3 bases are TGTGCCAGCAGCGAGGACAGGGTGTCACCCCTCCACTTT.

This clone was observed many times. The rearrangement uses TRBV7-4 and TRBJ1-4; D uncertain. Germline-derived CDR1 and CDR2 are SGHVT and SQSDAQ. Trimming shortened V by 1 base and J by 13 bases, and 10 bases separated the two germline ends. This CDR3 comprises 12 residues. CDR3 in amino acids: CASSLESRTLFF. The CDR3 bases are TGTGCCAGCAGCTTAGAGTCTAGAACACTGTTTTTT.

The gene calls are TRBV5-6 and TRBJ2-3; 7 bases are shared with TRBD2. CDR1 is SGHDT, CDR2 YYEEEE, per germline. The ends lost 0 bases at V and 5 bases at J; junction bases unmatched: 3. The CDR3 sequence is 14 residues long. CDR3 protein: CASSLVAGEDTQYF. In DNA, the CDR3 is TGTGCCAGCAGCTTGGTAGCGGGTGAAGATACGCAGTATTTT.